This entry lists 16 T cell receptor beta chains sequenced from one sample in a study of radiation and T cells in renal cell carcinoma. Some clones are missing from TCRdb's copy, which holds only in-frame ones; the method was immunoSEQ multiplex PCR. The sample contains approximately 85,000 clones, 80% to 90% of which appear only once. Time point defined: blood 4 weeks post-SBRT, at nephrectomy. Treatment given: 15 Gy SBRT to primary tumor, nephrectomy 4 weeks later. Sequences were derived from blood, sampled from a patient whose treatment included radiotherapy and nephrectomy. These receptors were collected from a woman in her 70s with renal cell carcinoma.

The V and J genes are TRBV7-2 and TRBJ2-2; D remains unclear. The ends were cut back, 6 bases at V and 0 bases at J, with 17 bases in the middle. Germline V CDR1 and CDR2: SGHTA, FQGNSA. CDR3 length: 17 residues. As DNA, the CDR3 is TGTGCCAGCAGACCTCGACAAATCGCAACGAACACCGGGGAGCTGTTTTTT. Residues: CASRPRQIATNTGELFF.

This rearrangement joins TRBV19 to TRBJ2-7; a weak D match, TRBD1 (7 bases). V dropped 0 bases and J dropped 2 bases, with 17 bases sitting between them. The CDR3 has 17 amino acids. CDR1 is LNHDA, CDR2 SQIVND, per germline (reference sequence). CDR3 coding DNA: TGTGCCAGTAGTATAGATCGCGGGCAGGGGGGACCCTACGAGCAGTACTTC. It is translated as CASSIDRGQGGPYEQYF.

CDR3 nucleotides: TGCGCCAGCAGCTTGGGACAGGGGTGGGGTGAGCAGTACTTC. It translates to CASSLGQGWGEQYF. J is TRBJ2-7 and V is TRBV5-1, with TRBD1 matching 8 bases. The CDR3 runs 14 residues. Trimming cost V 0 bases and J 7 bases; bases outside gene matches: 6. Germline CDR1 and CDR2: SGHRS and YFSETQ.

This clone appeared once. The chain links TRBV4-2 to TRBJ2-2; the match to TRBD1 covers 7 bases. V dropped 3 bases and J dropped 3; count of bases not matched to a gene: 7. Germline CDR1 is LGHNA and CDR2 is YNFKEQ. The length of the CDR3 is 16 residues. This chain's CDR3 is CASSQALGGYTGELFF. The CDR3 nucleotides are TGTGCCAGCAGCCAGGCCCTAGGGGGCTACACCGGGGAGCTGTTTTTT.

J is TRBJ1-1 and V is TRBV5-1; D is ambiguous. CDR1 is SGHRS and CDR2 is YFSETQ in the germline V gene. CDR3 length: 14 residues. V lost 0 bases and J lost 7, with 13 bases in between. The CDR3 region has the DNA TGCGCCAGCAGCTTGGAATGGGCAGAGGGTGAAGCTTTCTTT. Its translation: CASSLEWAEGEAFF. Drawing the rest from reference TRBV5-1 and TRBJ1-1, the complete variable domain is KAGVTQTPRYLIKTRGQQVTLSCSPISGHRSVSWYQQTPGQGLQFLFEYFSETQRNKGNFPGRFSGRQFSNSRSEMNVSTLELGDSALYLCASSLEWAEGEAFFGQGTRLTVV.

The chain uses TRBV9 and TRBJ2-3; unclear D gene. The V and J ends lost 0 bases and 0 bases respectively, with 11 bases between them. Per germline, CDR1 SGDLS and CDR2 YYNGEE. The CDR3 contains 16 residues. CDR3 protein: CASSVADDWSTDTQYF. The CDR3 DNA is TGTGCCAGCAGCGTAGCGGACGACTGGAGCACAGATACGCAGTATTTT.

This clone showed up just once. This chain joins TRBV29-1 and TRBJ2-1; TRBD2 matches at 7 bases. With V trimmed by 7 bases and J by 8 bases, 11 bases remained unmatched. This CDR3 region has 13 residues. The V gene's germline CDR1 is SQVTM and CDR2 ANQGSEA. As DNA, the CDR3 is TGCAGCGGGAAAGGGCGGGAGAACGATGAGCAGTTCTTC. Its protein is CSGKGRENDEQFF.

This chain connects TRBV27 to TRBJ1-3, with 8 bases fitting TRBD1. CDR3 length equals 16 residues. Germline V gives CDR1 MNHEY, CDR2 SMNVEV (reference sequence). V trimming: 4 bases; J trimming: 2 bases; junction bases outside the gene matches: 7. Here the CDR3 reads CASSSSLTGAGNTIYF. CDR3 bases: TGTGCCAGCAGTTCCTCCCTGACAGGGGCTGGAAACACCATATATTTT.

This rearrangement joins TRBV6-5 to TRBJ1-2, with a tentative D call TRBD1 (6 bases). V shed 6 bases and J shed 4 bases, with 12 bases lying between them. Germline assignment: CDR1 MNHEY and CDR2 SVGAGI. There are 13 residues in the CDR3. The CDR3 nucleotides read TGTGCCAGCAGCCCGGGACAAGTCTATGGCTACACCTTC. This codes for CASSPGQVYGYTF.

The genes are TRBV6-5 and TRBJ2-2; TRBD1 is a possible D gene (5 bases). The CDR3 length is 15 residues. Per the germline V gene, CDR1 is MNHEY and CDR2 is SVGAGI. Between the trimmed V and J ends, which lost 6 bases and 2 bases, there was a span of 13 bases. The CDR3 region is CASREQGSNTGELFF. CDR3 DNA: TGTGCCAGCAGAGAGCAGGGAAGTAACACCGGGGAGCTGTTTTTT.

V gene TRBV5-8 combines with J gene TRBJ2-5, with 7 bases aligning to TRBD2. The CDR3 extends over 12 amino acids. CDR1 and CDR2 (germline): SGHTS, YDEGEE. V lost 2 bases, J lost 9 bases, and 4 bases stayed unmatched. The DNA of the CDR3 is TGTGCCAGCAGCTTCGGACTAGGGCCCCAGTACTTC. This encodes CASSFGLGPQYF.

This chain joins TRBV7-8 and TRBJ1-5; D might be TRBD1 (5 bases). The CDR3 extends over 15 amino acids. CDR1 and CDR2 from the germline V gene are SGHVS and FQNEAQ. V dropped 5 bases and J dropped 6 bases, with 17 bases sitting between them. The CDR3 nucleotides read TGTGCCAGCAGCCTGAGACAGAAGTTCGGTCAGCCCCAGCATTTT. Its protein product is CASSLRQKFGQPQHF.

This clone was seen a handful of times. The chain uses TRBV6-5 and TRBJ1-1; D gene uncertain. The germline V and J ends were trimmed by 7 bases and 0 bases, with 9 bases remaining between them. The CDR3 runs 13 residues. In germline, CDR1 is MNHEY, CDR2 SVGAGI. CDR3 region: CASMGSMNTEAFF. CDR3 nucleotide sequence: TGTGCCAGCATGGGGTCGATGAACACTGAAGCTTTCTTT.

This clone turned up a few times. J is TRBJ1-1 and V is TRBV13; D call uncertain. Trimming removed 0 bases at V and 5 bases at J, with 7 bases between. This CDR3 is 13 amino acids long. Germline V gene sequence: CDR1 PRHDT, CDR2 FYEKMQ (reference sequence). The CDR3 DNA is TGTGCCAGCAGCTTAGGAGGAAGTACTGAAGCTTTCTTT. Protein product: CASSLGGSTEAFF.

The V gene is TRBV11-3, the J gene TRBJ2-5, with 11 bases lining up with TRBD1. The CDR3 consists of 15 residues. With V trimmed by 5 bases and J by 1 base, 3 bases remained unmatched. Germline V CDR1 and CDR2: SGHNT, YENEEA. The CDR3 region has the DNA TGTGCCAGCAGCCCCGGGACAGGGGGCCAAGAGACCCAGTACTTC. Amino acids: CASSPGTGGQETQYF. The full variable domain, its missing parts supplied by reference TRBV11-3 and TRBJ2-5, is EAGVVQSPRYKIIEKKQPVAFWCNPISGHNTLYWYLQNLGQGPELLIRYENEEAVDDSQLPKDRFSAERLKGVDSTLKIQPAELGDSAVYLCASSPGTGGQETQYFGPGTRLLVL.

The V call is TRBV10-3, the J call TRBJ2-1; no definite D call. The ends were cut back, 0 bases at V and 9 bases at J, with 12 bases in the middle. In germline, CDR1 is ENHRY, CDR2 SYGVKD. The CDR3 is made up of 14 amino acids. The CDR3 coding sequence is TGTGCCATCAGTGAGTCGAAATCGCTTAGTGAGCAGTTCTTC. Encoded protein: CAISESKSLSEQFF.